This T cell receptor (beta chain) came from a study of blood T cell repertoires in COVID-19. Sequenced by immunoSEQ multiplex PCR; TCRdb stores in-frame clones only, minus some. The sample has about 350,000 clones; roughly 86% are singletons. V shed 0 bases and J shed 8 bases, with 14 bases lying between them. Germline CDR1 KGHSH, CDR2 LQKENI. The CDR3 is made up of 15 amino acids. The TCR originated in a woman aged 30 to 39 who had been exposed to COVID-19. Sequencing input: PBMCs or T cells enriched from blood (not recorded which). The chain carries TRBV18 and TRBJ2-4, with a weak D call TRBD2 (6 bases). The CDR3 here is CASSPPSVGGDIQYF. The CDR3 nucleotides read TGTGCCAGCTCACCACCGAGCGTCGGGGGAGACATTCAGTACTTC.